This T cell receptor beta chain emerged from a study of T cells after yellow fever vaccination. As TCR cDNA was made by 5'RACE template switching, a universal primer site and UMIs were added. TCRdb recomputed calls from the 5' RACE reads with MiXCR, one row per CDR3 protein. The table includes around 400,000 distinct CDR3 sequences, 11% detected once. Per germline, CDR1 MNHNS and CDR2 SASEGT. V was shortened by 5 bases and J by 1 base, with 10 bases between the two germline ends. The CDR3 extends over 14 amino acids. A remark on this clonotype: The antigen is not known.

Study findings and constraints: Weaker overall, the secondary response nonetheless peaked faster (day 5 versus 15).

The input for sequencing was PBMCs, taken on the day of the first yellow fever vaccination. The clonotype originates from a young man who received the YFV17D yellow fever vaccine. The V gene is TRBV6-1, the J gene TRBJ2-3; D unclear. CDR3: CASSRRPGTDTQYF. The CDR3 coding sequence is TGTGCCAGCAGTAGACGGCCTGGCACAGATACGCAGTATTTT.